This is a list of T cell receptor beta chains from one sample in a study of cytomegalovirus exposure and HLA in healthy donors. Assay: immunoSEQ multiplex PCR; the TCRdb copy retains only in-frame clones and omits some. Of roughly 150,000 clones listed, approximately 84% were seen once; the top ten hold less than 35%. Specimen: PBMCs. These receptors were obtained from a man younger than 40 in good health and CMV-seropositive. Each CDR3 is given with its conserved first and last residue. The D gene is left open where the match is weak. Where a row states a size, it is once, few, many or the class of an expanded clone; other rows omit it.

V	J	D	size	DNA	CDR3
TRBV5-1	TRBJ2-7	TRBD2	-	TGCGCCAGCAGGGACGAACAGCGGGATCCCTACGAGCAGTACTTC	CASRDEQRDPYEQYF
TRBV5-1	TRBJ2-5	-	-	TGCGCCAGCAGCTTGTTCAGCGTGAGCGGAGGAAAGACCCAGTACTTC	CASSLFSVSGGKTQYF
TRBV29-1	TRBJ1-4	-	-	TGCAGCGTTGACGAGTCTAATGAAAAACTGTTTTTT	CSVDESNEKLFF
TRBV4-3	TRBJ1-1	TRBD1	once	TGCGCCAGCAGCCAAGATTTAGCGGCAGGGGGCAGGTTATTAGCTTTCTTT	CASSQDLAAGGRLLAFF
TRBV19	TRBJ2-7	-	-	TGTGCCAGTAGTATCACTGCAGGGTCCCTCTACGAGCAGTACTTC	CASSITAGSLYEQYF
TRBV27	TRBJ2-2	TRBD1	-	TGTGCCAGCAGAACCGGACAGGGAAGAACCGGGGAGCTGTTTTTT	CASRTGQGRTGELFF
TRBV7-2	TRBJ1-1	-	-	TGTGCCAGCAGCGCAGTCACTGAAGCTTTCTTT	CASSAVTEAFF
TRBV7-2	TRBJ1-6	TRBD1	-	TGTGCCAGCAGCTTTAATGGACAGGGCAGTTCACCCCTCCACTTT	CASSFNGQGSSPLHF
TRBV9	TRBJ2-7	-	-	TGTGCCAGCAGCCTGGGGGCGGGAGCCTACGAGCAGTACTTC	CASSLGAGAYEQYF
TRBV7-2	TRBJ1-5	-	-	TGTGCCAGCAGCTTTGGACTCAATCAGCCCCAGCATTTT	CASSFGLNQPQHF
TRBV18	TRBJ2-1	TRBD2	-	TGTGCCAGCTCCCCGGGCGGGAGGGCCCTCACGAATGAGCAGTTCTTC	CASSPGGRALTNEQFF
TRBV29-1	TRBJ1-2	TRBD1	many	TGCAGCGTGGGGGACAGCATCTATGGCTACACCTTC	CSVGDSIYGYTF
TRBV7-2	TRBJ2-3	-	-	TGTGCCAGCAGCTGGCTGGCAGATACGCAGTATTTT	CASSWLADTQYF
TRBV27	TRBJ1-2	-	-	TGTGCCAGCAGTCCCACCTTTCCCCGGGGCTACACCTTC	CASSPTFPRGYTF
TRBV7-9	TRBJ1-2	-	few	TGTGCCAGCACCGTATTTGACTATGGCTACACCTTC	CASTVFDYGYTF
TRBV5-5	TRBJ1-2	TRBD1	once	TGTGCCAGCAGCTTGGATGGGACAGGGGCTCTTAACTATGGCTACACCTTC	CASSLDGTGALNYGYTF
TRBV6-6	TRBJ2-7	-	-	TGTGCCAGCAGCAGCGACTACCTACTCTACGAGCAGTACTTC	CASSSDYLLYEQYF
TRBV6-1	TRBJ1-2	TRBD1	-	TGTGCCAGCAGTACAGGGGGCGCCGGCTACACCTTC	CASSTGGAGYTF
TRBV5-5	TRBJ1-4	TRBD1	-	TGTGCCAGCAGCATCACCGGGACAGGGATTGAAAAACTGTTTTTT	CASSITGTGIEKLFF
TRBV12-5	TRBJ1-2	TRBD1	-	TGTGCTAGTGCCTGGACAGGGTATAGCTATGGCTACACCTTC	CASAWTGYSYGYTF
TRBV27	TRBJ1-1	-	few	TGTGCCAGCAGTCCCTCGACAGCGAACACTGAAGCTTTCTTT	CASSPSTANTEAFF
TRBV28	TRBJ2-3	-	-	TGTGCCAGCAGCAACCCGGAGAATACGCAGTATTTT	CASSNPENTQYF
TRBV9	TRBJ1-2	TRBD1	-	TGTGCCAGCAGCCCAGGGGACAGGGGGCTCTATGGCTACACCTTC	CASSPGDRGLYGYTF
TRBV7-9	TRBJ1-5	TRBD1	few	TGTGCCAGCAGTCCGTCGACAGGGTTTCAGCCCCAGCATTTT	CASSPSTGFQPQHF